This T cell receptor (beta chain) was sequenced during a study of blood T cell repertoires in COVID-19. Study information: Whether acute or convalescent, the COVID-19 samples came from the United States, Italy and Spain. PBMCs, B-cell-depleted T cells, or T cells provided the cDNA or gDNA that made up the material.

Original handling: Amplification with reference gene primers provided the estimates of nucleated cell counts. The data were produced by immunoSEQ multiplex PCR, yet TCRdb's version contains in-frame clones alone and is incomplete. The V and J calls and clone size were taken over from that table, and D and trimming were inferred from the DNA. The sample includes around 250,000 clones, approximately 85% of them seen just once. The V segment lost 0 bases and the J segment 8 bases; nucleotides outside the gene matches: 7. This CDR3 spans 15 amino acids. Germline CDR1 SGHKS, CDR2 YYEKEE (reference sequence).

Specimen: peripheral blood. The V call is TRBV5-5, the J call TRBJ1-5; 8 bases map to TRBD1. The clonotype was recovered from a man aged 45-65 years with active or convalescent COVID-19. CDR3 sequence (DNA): TGTGCCAGCAGCTTGGTAACAGGGGGTTTGGAGCCCCAGCATTTT. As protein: CASSLVTGGLEPQHF.